The rows below give T cell receptor beta chains drawn from one sample of a study of T-cell memory formation after mild COVID-19. Using its own MiXCR run on the 5' RACE reads, TCRdb lists one record per CDR3 protein. The sample includes hundreds of thousands of distinct CDR3 sequences, about 20% seen only once; the top ten take 7.5% to 10%. Sequenced material: PBMCs or a T cell subset sorted from them (not recorded which). These receptors all stem from an adult woman who had mild COVID-19 (a few samples of this study predate the infection). Cell type and time point are not known. Each CDR3 is given with its conserved first and last residue. Fields, in order: J gene, clone size, D gene, CDR3 length, V gene, CDR3 protein, CDR3 DNA. The D gene is left open where the match is weak. Clone size is given for some rows only: seen once, a few or many times, or a class if the clone is expanded.

j_call: TRBJ1-1; clone_size: few; d_call: TRBD1; cdr3_length: 18; v_call: TRBV7-9; cdr3_aa: CASSLGRTGWPGGTEAFF; cdr3_nt: TGTGCCAGCAGCTTAGGCCGGACAGGGTGGCCGGGGGGCACTGAAGCTTTCTTT
j_call: TRBJ1-2; clone_size: -; d_call: -; cdr3_length: 15; v_call: TRBV30; cdr3_aa: CAWSVRASLNYGYTF; cdr3_nt: TGTGCCTGGAGTGTACGCGCCAGCTTGAACTATGGCTACACCTTC
j_call: TRBJ2-3; clone_size: -; d_call: -; cdr3_length: 12; v_call: TRBV12-5; cdr3_aa: CASGWGTDTQYF; cdr3_nt: TGTGCTAGTGGCTGGGGCACAGATACGCAGTATTTT
j_call: TRBJ1-5; clone_size: many; d_call: -; cdr3_length: 12; v_call: TRBV20-1; cdr3_aa: CSASRRNQPQHF; cdr3_nt: TGCAGTGCCTCAAGGCGGAATCAGCCCCAGCATTTT
j_call: TRBJ1-5; clone_size: -; d_call: -; cdr3_length: 16; v_call: TRBV6-1; cdr3_aa: CASTLRRGAANQPQHF; cdr3_nt: TGTGCCAGCACTCTCCGACGGGGGGCGGCCAATCAGCCCCAGCATTTT
j_call: TRBJ1-1; clone_size: few; d_call: -; cdr3_length: 13; v_call: TRBV28; cdr3_aa: CASNPRRHTEAFF; cdr3_nt: TGTGCCAGCAATCCACGACGGCACACTGAAGCTTTCTTT
j_call: TRBJ2-3; clone_size: -; d_call: TRBD2; cdr3_length: 12; v_call: TRBV29-1; cdr3_aa: CSVGGGTDTQYF; cdr3_nt: TGCAGCGTTGGCGGGGGAACAGATACGCAGTATTTT
j_call: TRBJ1-1; clone_size: few; d_call: -; cdr3_length: 16; v_call: TRBV21-1; cdr3_aa: CASSQGGRAGNTEAFF; cdr3_nt: TGTGCCAGCAGTCAAGGGGGGCGTGCGGGGAACACTGAAGCTTTCTTT
j_call: TRBJ1-5; clone_size: -; d_call: -; cdr3_length: 13; v_call: TRBV29-1; cdr3_aa: CSVLGARNQPQHF; cdr3_nt: TGCAGCGTCCTCGGGGCCCGAAATCAGCCCCAGCATTTT
j_call: TRBJ1-2; clone_size: few; d_call: -; cdr3_length: 18; v_call: TRBV18; cdr3_aa: CASSPGGGRNFPNYGYTF; cdr3_nt: TGTGCCAGCTCACCGGGTGGGGGCCGAAACTTTCCTAACTATGGCTACACCTTC
j_call: TRBJ2-7; clone_size: few; d_call: -; cdr3_length: 15; v_call: TRBV7-9; cdr3_aa: CASSFSPGSSYEQYF; cdr3_nt: TGTGCCAGCAGCTTTTCCCCGGGGAGCTCCTACGAGCAGTACTTC
j_call: TRBJ1-1; clone_size: -; d_call: -; cdr3_length: 12; v_call: TRBV29-1; cdr3_aa: CSVGFGGTEAFF; cdr3_nt: TGCAGCGTTGGGTTCGGGGGCACTGAAGCTTTCTTT
j_call: TRBJ2-3; clone_size: -; d_call: TRBD2; cdr3_length: 16; v_call: TRBV4-1; cdr3_aa: CASRWGLAGVSDTQYF; cdr3_nt: TGCGCCAGCAGATGGGGCCTAGCGGGGGTTTCGGATACGCAGTATTTT
j_call: TRBJ2-1; clone_size: many; d_call: -; cdr3_length: 15; v_call: TRBV20-1; cdr3_aa: CSARVGRGAYNEQFF; cdr3_nt: TGCAGTGCTAGAGTGGGCAGGGGAGCCTACAATGAGCAGTTCTTC
j_call: TRBJ2-2; clone_size: -; d_call: -; cdr3_length: 14; v_call: TRBV7-6; cdr3_aa: CASSLARYTGELFF; cdr3_nt: TGTGCCAGCAGCTTAGCGAGGTACACCGGGGAGCTGTTTTTT
j_call: TRBJ1-1; clone_size: few; d_call: -; cdr3_length: 14; v_call: TRBV5-5; cdr3_aa: CASSPGPMSTEAFF; cdr3_nt: TGTGCCAGCAGCCCCGGCCCGATGTCCACTGAAGCTTTCTTT
j_call: TRBJ1-1; clone_size: -; d_call: -; cdr3_length: 13; v_call: TRBV27; cdr3_aa: CASSFAGSAEAFF; cdr3_nt: TGTGCCAGCAGTTTTGCTGGGTCCGCTGAAGCTTTCTTT
j_call: TRBJ2-5; clone_size: few; d_call: -; cdr3_length: 11; v_call: TRBV6-2/TRBV6-3; cdr3_aa: CASSYLKTQYF; cdr3_nt: TGTGCCAGCAGTTACTTGAAGACCCAGTACTTC
j_call: TRBJ2-1; clone_size: -; d_call: -; cdr3_length: 13; v_call: TRBV30; cdr3_aa: CAWSVSSVFEQFF; cdr3_nt: TGTGCCTGGAGTGTTTCGTCGGTTTTTGAGCAGTTCTTC
j_call: TRBJ2-1; clone_size: -; d_call: TRBD2; cdr3_length: 13; v_call: TRBV2; cdr3_aa: CALGTSGGREQFF; cdr3_nt: TGTGCCTTAGGGACTAGCGGGGGACGGGAGCAGTTCTTC
j_call: TRBJ1-5; clone_size: few; d_call: -; cdr3_length: 13; v_call: TRBV12-3/TRBV12-4; cdr3_aa: CASRGGGNQPQHF; cdr3_nt: TGTGCCAGCAGAGGAGGGGGCAATCAGCCCCAGCATTTT
j_call: TRBJ1-2; clone_size: -; d_call: -; cdr3_length: 14; v_call: TRBV25-1; cdr3_aa: CASSEGGNYYGYTF; cdr3_nt: TGTGCCAGCAGTGAAGGGGGGAATTACTATGGCTACACCTTC
j_call: TRBJ2-2; clone_size: -; d_call: -; cdr3_length: 15; v_call: TRBV7-9; cdr3_aa: CASSFEGQVTGELFF; cdr3_nt: TGTGCCAGCAGCTTCGAGGGCCAGGTCACCGGGGAGCTGTTTTTT
j_call: TRBJ1-5; clone_size: -; d_call: -; cdr3_length: 14; v_call: TRBV18; cdr3_aa: CASSPHGGGQPQHF; cdr3_nt: TGTGCCAGCTCACCACATGGGGGAGGCCAGCCCCAGCATTTT
j_call: TRBJ2-1; clone_size: -; d_call: TRBD2; cdr3_length: 14; v_call: TRBV6-5; cdr3_aa: CARTHGGGYNEQFF; cdr3_nt: TGTGCCCGCACCCACGGCGGGGGATACAATGAGCAGTTCTTC
j_call: TRBJ1-2; clone_size: -; d_call: -; cdr3_length: 14; v_call: TRBV30; cdr3_aa: CAWSDRVLGYGYTF; cdr3_nt: TGTGCCTGGAGTGACAGGGTGCTCGGCTATGGCTACACCTTC
j_call: TRBJ1-5; clone_size: -; d_call: -; cdr3_length: 15; v_call: TRBV5-1; cdr3_aa: CASSLTGYSNQPQHF; cdr3_nt: TGCGCCAGCAGCTTGACCGGGTATAGCAATCAGCCCCAGCATTTT
j_call: TRBJ1-2; clone_size: once; d_call: TRBD1; cdr3_length: 13; v_call: TRBV12-3/TRBV12-4; cdr3_aa: CASSVRGHDGYTF; cdr3_nt: TGTGCCAGCAGTGTCAGGGGGCATGATGGCTACACCTTC
j_call: TRBJ2-2; clone_size: few; d_call: -; cdr3_length: 20; v_call: TRBV6-5; cdr3_aa: CASSYNPGGLGLVNTGELFF; cdr3_nt: TGTGCCAGCAGTTACAATCCCGGGGGGCTAGGTCTAGTCAACACCGGGGAGCTGTTTTTT
j_call: TRBJ1-1; clone_size: many; d_call: TRBD1; cdr3_length: 14; v_call: TRBV6-1; cdr3_aa: CASRAGTENTEAFF; cdr3_nt: TGTGCCAGCAGGGCCGGGACAGAGAACACTGAAGCTTTCTTT
j_call: TRBJ1-1; clone_size: -; d_call: -; cdr3_length: 13; v_call: TRBV9; cdr3_aa: CASSNAGDTEAFF; cdr3_nt: TGTGCCAGCAGTAACGCAGGGGACACTGAAGCTTTCTTT
j_call: TRBJ2-7; clone_size: -; d_call: -; cdr3_length: 13; v_call: TRBV6-6; cdr3_aa: CASSYAQAYEQYF; cdr3_nt: TGTGCCAGCAGTTACGCTCAAGCCTACGAGCAGTACTTC
j_call: TRBJ1-2; clone_size: few; d_call: -; cdr3_length: 14; v_call: TRBV24-1; cdr3_aa: CATSDRDPDYGYTF; cdr3_nt: TGTGCCACCAGTGACAGAGACCCGGACTATGGCTACACCTTC
j_call: TRBJ1-3; clone_size: -; d_call: TRBD1; cdr3_length: 14; v_call: TRBV5-1; cdr3_aa: CASSGDSSGNTIYF; cdr3_nt: TGCGCCAGCAGTGGGGACAGCTCTGGAAACACCATATATTTT
j_call: TRBJ1-1; clone_size: -; d_call: -; cdr3_length: 13; v_call: TRBV10-2; cdr3_aa: CASSGGGDTEAFF; cdr3_nt: TGCGCCAGCAGTGGAGGGGGGGACACTGAAGCTTTCTTT
j_call: TRBJ2-7; clone_size: few; d_call: TRBD2; cdr3_length: 14; v_call: TRBV7-9; cdr3_aa: CASSIAGGSYEQYF; cdr3_nt: TGTGCCAGCAGCATCGCGGGGGGCTCCTACGAGCAGTACTTC
j_call: TRBJ2-1; clone_size: many; d_call: -; cdr3_length: 14; v_call: TRBV24-1; cdr3_aa: CATSDPPTVDEQFF; cdr3_nt: TGTGCCACCAGTGATCCCCCGACAGTCGATGAGCAGTTCTTC
j_call: TRBJ2-1; clone_size: -; d_call: -; cdr3_length: 15; v_call: TRBV7-9; cdr3_aa: CASSSPGVSYNEQFF; cdr3_nt: TGTGCCAGCAGCTCACCGGGAGTCTCCTACAATGAGCAGTTCTTC
j_call: TRBJ2-3; clone_size: -; d_call: TRBD2; cdr3_length: 17; v_call: TRBV6-5; cdr3_aa: CASSYSAGGTSTDTQYF; cdr3_nt: TGTGCCAGCAGTTACTCGGCGGGGGGGACTAGCACAGATACGCAGTATTTT
j_call: TRBJ2-3; clone_size: many; d_call: -; cdr3_length: 13; v_call: TRBV2; cdr3_aa: CASSSGFTDTQYF; cdr3_nt: TGTGCCAGCAGTAGCGGGTTCACAGATACGCAGTATTTT
j_call: TRBJ2-1; clone_size: -; d_call: -; cdr3_length: 15; v_call: TRBV5-1; cdr3_aa: CASSLSGSWYNEQFF; cdr3_nt: TGCGCCAGCAGCTTGTCCGGGAGTTGGTACAATGAGCAGTTCTTC
j_call: TRBJ1-5; clone_size: few; d_call: -; cdr3_length: 15; v_call: TRBV7-2; cdr3_aa: CASSLITAVPQPQHF; cdr3_nt: TGTGCCAGCAGCTTAATAACGGCCGTTCCTCAGCCCCAGCATTTT
j_call: TRBJ1-3; clone_size: few; d_call: -; cdr3_length: 16; v_call: TRBV6-6; cdr3_aa: CASSYGLGLSGNTIYF; cdr3_nt: TGTGCCAGCAGTTACGGACTAGGTCTCTCTGGAAACACCATATATTTT
j_call: TRBJ1-6; clone_size: few; d_call: -; cdr3_length: 13; v_call: TRBV19; cdr3_aa: CASRTTDNSPLHF; cdr3_nt: TGTGCCAGTAGGACGACAGATAATTCACCCCTCCACTTT